Below, 22 T cell receptor beta chains from the same sample are listed, as sequenced in a study of CD8 T cells in Susac syndrome. It was with random hexamers that about 0.45 to 1 ug RNA was reverse transcribed. Using its own MiXCR run on the immunoSEQ multiplex PCR reads, TCRdb lists one record per CDR3 protein. This table holds about 210,000 distinct CDR3 sequences, nearly 97% found once. The sequenced sample consisted of CD4+ T cells from PBMCs. These receptors came from a human donor with multiple sclerosis.

V is TRBV6-2 or TRBV6-3 and J is TRBJ2-7; 9 bases line up with TRBD2. V shed 1 base, J shed 5 bases, and the junction held 9 bases outside the gene matches. This CDR3 is built from 16 residues. Germline V gives CDR1 MNHEY, CDR2 SVGEGT. The CDR3 loop is CASSYFGGRVFDEQYF. The CDR3 coding sequence is TGTGCCAGCAGTTACTTTGGCGGGAGGGTTTTCGACGAGCAGTACTTC.

V usage is TRBV18 and J usage is TRBJ1-5; 7 bases map to TRBD1. V was clipped by 6 bases and J by 2 bases; unmatched bases: 7. CDR3 length equals 15 residues. The germline V gene has CDR1 KGHSH and CDR2 LQKENI. The CDR3: CASSPETGRNQPQHF. CDR3 bases: TGTGCCAGCTCTCCTGAGACAGGGCGCAATCAGCCCCAGCATTTT.

The chain joins TRBV5-1 to TRBJ2-5; D unclear. V was shortened by 2 bases and J by 2 bases, with 7 bases between the two germline ends. This CDR3 contains 13 residues. Germline-derived CDR1 and CDR2 are SGHRS and YFSETQ. The CDR3 nucleotides are TGCGCCAGCAGCTTTGGGAATCAAGAGACCCAGTACTTC. Its protein product is CASSFGNQETQYF.

This rearrangement joins TRBV4-1 to TRBJ2-5, with D unclear. V was trimmed by 0 bases and J by 5 bases, leaving 10 bases between them. Germline V CDR1 and CDR2: MGHRA, YSYEKL. The CDR3 is 14 residues long. CDR3 bases: TGCGCCAGCAGCCAAGATGGTAGGTGGGAGACCCAGTACTTC. The encoded protein is CASSQDGRWETQYF.

The chain carries TRBV20-1 and TRBJ2-7, with unresolved D. V was trimmed by 3 bases and J by 7 bases, leaving 16 bases between them. The CDR3 runs to 13 residues. Germline assignment: CDR1 DFQATT and CDR2 SNEGSKA (reference sequence). The CDR3 bases are TGCAGTGCTAGTAATCTGGAGAGTAAGGAGCAGTACTTC. This codes for CSASNLESKEQYF.

The chain joins TRBV12-3 or TRBV12-4 to TRBJ2-2, with TRBD1 matching 7 bases. With V trimmed by 7 bases and J by 6 bases, 5 bases remained unmatched. The CDR3 loop spans 13 amino acids. CDR3 in amino acids: CASTDRAAGELFF. The CDR3 DNA reads as TGTGCCAGCACCGACAGGGCGGCCGGGGAGCTGTTTTTT.

The CDR3 protein is CASSRRLAGINEQFF. The CDR3 DNA sequence: TGCGCCAGCAGCCGGAGACTAGCGGGAATCAATGAGCAGTTCTTC. This chain connects TRBV5-1 to TRBJ2-1; 11 positions agree with TRBD2. V shed 4 bases and J 6 bases; nucleotides not matched to a gene: 6. The CDR3 is 15 residues long. Germline values: CDR1 SGHRS, CDR2 YFSETQ. Supplemented by reference TRBV5-1 and TRBJ2-1, the full variable domain reads KAGVTQTPRYLIKTRGQQVTLSCSPISGHRSVSWYQQTPGQGLQFLFEYFSETQRNKGNFPGRFSGRQFSNSRSEMNVSTLELGDSALYLCASSRRLAGINEQFFGPGTRLTVL.

The V gene is TRBV28, the J gene TRBJ1-2; unclear D gene. V was trimmed by 0 bases and J by 3 bases, leaving 5 bases between them. The length of the CDR3 is 13 residues. Germline values: CDR1 MDHEN, CDR2 SYDVKM. CDR3 coding DNA: TGTGCCAGCAGTTTATGGGGTGACTATGGCTACACCTTC. Encoded protein: CASSLWGDYGYTF.

The rearrangement uses TRBV27 and TRBJ2-5; D might be TRBD1 (5 bases). The CDR3 covers 14 residues. Trimming left V 2 bases short and J 5 bases short, with 12 bases between. Germline loops: CDR1 MNHEY, CDR2 SMNVEV (reference sequence). The CDR3 sequence: CASSLGRALETQYF. The CDR3 region has the DNA TGTGCCAGCAGTTTAGGCAGGGCCCTTGAGACCCAGTACTTC.

The chain has TRBV27 and TRBJ2-5; D is ambiguous. V shed 2 bases and J shed 4 bases, with 11 bases lying between them. The germline CDR1 and CDR2 sequences are MNHEY and SMNVEV (reference sequence). This CDR3 region has 14 residues. The CDR3 reads CASSLGPRGETQYF. CDR3 nucleotide sequence: TGTGCCAGCAGTTTAGGGCCTAGAGGAGAGACCCAGTACTTC.

V is TRBV6-1 and J is TRBJ1-1; TRBD1 matches 9 bases. Per germline, CDR1 MNHNS and CDR2 SASEGT. The CDR3 runs 18 residues. Trimming at V came to 6 bases and at J to 1 base, leaving 15 bases not matched to a gene. CDR3 region: CASRRTPRDRATNTEAFF. The CDR3 region has the DNA TGTGCCAGCAGACGCACGCCCCGGGACAGGGCGACGAACACTGAAGCTTTCTTT.

The V and J genes are TRBV11-1 and TRBJ1-2; possibly TRBD1 for D (5 bases). Germline values: CDR1 SGHAT, CDR2 FQDESV (reference sequence). The CDR3 is made up of 13 amino acids. V lost 4 bases, J lost 8 bases, and 14 bases lay in between. Written as DNA, the CDR3 is TGTGCCAGCAGCTCGCCAGGGTCGTGGGGCTACACCTTC. Residues: CASSSPGSWGYTF.

This clonotype came up once. At one of its ends the junction is not consistent with the germline gene, which may arise from a read error. The chain joins TRBV6-5 to TRBJ1-1; D not certain. The CDR3 is 16 amino acids. Germline assignment: CDR1 MNHEY and CDR2 SVGAGI. The CDR3 loop is CASSYLWGKLNTEAFF. The CDR3 bases are TGTGCCAGCAGCTACTTGTGGGGAAAATTGAACACTGAAGCTTTCTTT.

The chain couples TRBV15 to TRBJ1-1; perhaps TRBD1 as D (5 bases). Germline assignment: CDR1 LNHNV and CDR2 YYDKDF (reference sequence). The V and J ends lost 3 bases and 3 bases respectively, with 11 bases between them. This CDR3 comprises 14 residues. The CDR3 DNA sequence: TGTGCCACCAGCAGCGGTGTGGGGGACACTGAAGCTTTCTTT. This sequence encodes CATSSGVGDTEAFF.

The rearrangement links TRBV20-1 to TRBJ1-5; the D is unclear. V lost 3 bases to trimming and J lost 5 bases, with 2 bases between them. Per germline, CDR1 DFQATT and CDR2 SNEGSKA (reference sequence). This CDR3 is built from 10 residues. This chain's CDR3 is CSASYQPQHF. The CDR3, as DNA: TGCAGTGCTAGTTATCAGCCCCAGCATTTT.

This chain connects TRBV30 to TRBJ2-5; TRBD1 matches 7 bases. Germline CDR1 reads GTSNPN; CDR2 reads SVGIG (reference sequence). The V segment lost 7 bases and the J segment 6 bases; nucleotides outside the gene matches: 11. The CDR3 has 13 amino acids. CDR3 sequence reads: CASEWPRGKTQYF. In DNA, the CDR3 is TGTGCCTCCGAGTGGCCCAGGGGGAAGACCCAGTACTTC.

The rearrangement uses TRBV7-2 and TRBJ1-2; unclear D gene. The V gene's germline CDR1 is SGHTA and CDR2 FQGNSA. V gave up 6 bases and J gave up 4 bases, with 15 bases separating them. The CDR3 has 14 amino acids. The CDR3 bases are TGTGCCAGCAGAGCCGGGATCACCACCTATGGCTACACCTTC. This translates into CASRAGITTYGYTF.

The chain is built from TRBV20-1 and TRBJ2-3; 11 nucleotides align to TRBD2. In germline, CDR1 is DFQATT, CDR2 SNEGSKA (reference sequence). CDR3 length: 17 amino acids. Trimming at V came to 3 bases and at J to 7 bases, leaving 15 bases not matched to a gene. The CDR3 DNA sequence: TGCAGTGCTAGCGGCTTAGCGGGGGGGCCTGCCCCTAATACGCAGTATTTT. Its protein is CSASGLAGGPAPNTQYF.

The chain employs TRBV12-3 or TRBV12-4 and TRBJ2-7; a weak D match, TRBD2 (6 bases). The CDR3 has 14 residues. V was shortened by 6 bases and J by 2 bases, with 14 bases between the two germline ends. CDR3 sequence: CASRVRSGPYEQYF. The CDR3 nucleotides read TGTGCCAGCAGGGTTCGGAGCGGGCCCTACGAGCAGTACTTC.

This clonotype came up once. The CDR3 coding sequence is TGTGCCAGCAGTCACACCTATCGAGAGACCCAGTACTTC. Its translation: CASSHTYRETQYF. The chain employs TRBV12-3 or TRBV12-4 and TRBJ2-5; the D is unclear. The V end was cut by 5 bases, the J end by 4 bases, with 11 bases between. This CDR3 is built from 13 residues.

The genes are TRBV3-1 and TRBJ1-2, with a weak D call TRBD1 (5 bases). V was shortened by 4 bases and J by 4 bases, with 19 bases between the two germline ends. Germline V gene lookup returns CDR1 LGHDT and CDR2 YNNKEL (reference sequence). The CDR3 runs to 16 residues. CDR3 amino acids: CASSPTRDRNSYGYTF. For the CDR3, the DNA is TGTGCCAGCAGCCCTACACGGGACCGTAATTCCTATGGCTACACCTTC.

The J gene is TRBJ1-5, the V gene TRBV12-3 or TRBV12-4; TRBD1 agrees at 7 bases. The CDR3 contains 16 residues. The trim removed 6 bases at V and 1 base at J, leaving 9 bases unmatched. The chain's CDR3 is CASSRTGQASNQPQHF. The CDR3, as DNA: TGTGCCAGCAGCCGCACTGGACAGGCGAGCAATCAGCCCCAGCATTTT.